Below are 19 T cell receptor beta chains sequenced from a single sample in a study of blood T cell repertoires in COVID-19. TCRdb's table, derived via immunoSEQ multiplex PCR, lists solely in-frame clones and lacks some. The sample yields just under 150,000 clones, roughly 90% seen once. The sample was peripheral blood. These receptors all stem from a woman aged 45-60 years with acute or convalescent COVID-19.

The rearrangement uses TRBV27 and TRBJ2-7; a weak D match, TRBD2 (5 bases). Germline V lookup: CDR1 MNHEY, CDR2 SMNVEV (reference sequence). Trimming took 3 bases from V and 5 from J, leaving 11 bases between them. The CDR3 has 13 amino acids. CDR3 region: CASSFLGSHEQYF. The CDR3 coding sequence is TGTGCCAGCAGTTTCTTAGGGAGCCACGAGCAGTACTTC.

DNA for the CDR3: TGCGCCAGCAGTGGGGGGGACACCGGGGAGCTGTTTTTT. Its protein is CASSGGDTGELFF. The V and J genes are TRBV5-1 and TRBJ2-2; 7 bases fit TRBD2. CDR3 size: 13 residues. The germline V gene has CDR1 SGHRS and CDR2 YFSETQ. The trim removed 5 bases at V and 3 bases at J, leaving 1 base unmatched.

V usage is TRBV18 and J usage is TRBJ2-3, with TRBD1 identical over 10 bases. The CDR3 length is 15 residues. The ends lost 3 bases at V and 4 bases at J; junction bases unmatched: 4. CDR1 and CDR2 from the germline V gene are KGHSH and LQKENI. CDR3 nucleotide sequence: TGTGCCAGCTCACCCGGGACAGGGGAGGCAGATACGCAGTATTTT. It yields the protein CASSPGTGEADTQYF.

This sequence joins TRBV12-3 or TRBV12-4 and TRBJ1-4; no definite D call. The CDR3 loop spans 13 amino acids. Trimming took off 3 bases at V and 7 bases at J, with 9 bases between the two ends. CDR3 coding DNA: TGTGCCAGCAGTTTCACACATGGTGAAAAACTGTTTTTT. This translates into CASSFTHGEKLFF.

The table lists this clone with a count of one. The J gene is TRBJ1-5, the V gene TRBV4-2; D possibly corresponds to TRBD1 (5 bases). Germline V CDR1 and CDR2: LGHNA, YNFKEQ. CDR3 length: 15 residues. V lost 5 bases, J lost 6 bases, and 17 bases lay in between. CDR3 residues: CASSSLMGGSQPQHF. The CDR3 DNA is TGTGCCAGCAGCTCACTCATGGGGGGGAGTCAGCCCCAGCATTTT.

The chain carries TRBV7-3 and TRBJ2-3; the D gene is possibly TRBD1 (6 bases). V lost 7 bases and J 0 bases, leaving 11 bases between the germline ends. The CDR3 extends over 14 amino acids. Germline V gives CDR1 SGHTA, CDR2 FQGTGA. In nucleotides, the CDR3 is TGTGCCAGCACCGATGACAGGAGCACAGATACGCAGTATTTT. It translates to CASTDDRSTDTQYF.

The genes are TRBV2 and TRBJ1-5; D is possibly TRBD1 (6 bases). CDR3 length: 13 residues. Germline CDR1 and CDR2: SNHLY and FYNNEI. The V gene lost 4 bases and the J gene lost 4 bases, with 8 bases spanning the gap. This CDR3 is CASSGTENQPQHF. The CDR3 DNA sequence: TGTGCCAGCAGTGGGACAGAAAATCAGCCCCAGCATTTT.

CDR3 protein: CASSSLTQGTNYGYTF. The DNA for the CDR3 is TGCGCCAGCAGCTCCTTAACCCAGGGAACTAACTATGGCTACACCTTC. V and J are TRBV5-1 and TRBJ1-2, with D perhaps matching TRBD1 (5 bases). Germline values: CDR1 SGHRS, CDR2 YFSETQ. The CDR3 is 16 amino acids. With 3 bases removed from V and 0 bases from J, the gap between germline ends came to 15 bases. Based on the CDR3 plus reference TRBV5-1 and TRBJ1-2, the full variable domain is KAGVTQTPRYLIKTRGQQVTLSCSPISGHRSVSWYQQTPGQGLQFLFEYFSETQRNKGNFPGRFSGRQFSNSRSEMNVSTLELGDSALYLCASSSLTQGTNYGYTFGSGTRLTVV.

The chain combines TRBV5-8 with TRBJ2-1, with TRBD2 as a possible D gene (5 bases). Germline CDR1 SGHTS, CDR2 YDEGEE. The CDR3 has 14 residues. Trimming shortened V by 7 bases and J by 4 bases, and 15 bases separated the two germline ends. CDR3: CASPLEEVYNEQFF. CDR3 nucleotides: TGTGCCAGCCCCCTGGAGGAGGTTTACAATGAGCAGTTCTTC.

This rearrangement joins TRBV9 to TRBJ2-1; 9 nucleotides line up with TRBD2. The CDR3 is 16 amino acids. V gave up 4 bases and J gave up 7 bases; unmatched junction bases: 12. Germline CDR1 is SGDLS and CDR2 is YYNGEE. CDR3 sequence (DNA): TGTGCCAGCAGCCTATCCCCGGGACTAGCTAAAAATGAGCAGTTCTTC. It encodes CASSLSPGLAKNEQFF. Complete variable domain (other parts from reference TRBV9 and TRBJ2-1): DSGVTQTPKHLITATGQRVTLRCSPRSGDLSVYWYQQSLDQGLQFLIQYYNGEERAKGNILERFSAQQFPDLHSELNLSSLELGDSALYFCASSLSPGLAKNEQFFGPGTRLTVL.

The gene calls are TRBV19 and TRBJ1-2; D is undetermined. There are 12 residues in the CDR3. Germline-derived CDR1 and CDR2 are LNHDA and SQIVND (reference sequence). With 6 bases removed from V and 2 bases from J, the gap between germline ends came to 7 bases. The CDR3 region is CASRGENYGYTF. CDR3 DNA: TGTGCCAGTAGGGGCGAGAACTATGGCTACACCTTC.

This sequence joins TRBV2 and TRBJ1-3, with D perhaps TRBD1 (6 bases). Trimming cost V 2 bases and J 7 bases, with 12 bases left between them. In germline, CDR1 is SNHLY, CDR2 FYNNEI. The length of the CDR3 is 14 residues. CDR3: CASSESPGVNTIYF. In DNA, the CDR3 is TGTGCCAGCAGTGAATCCCCAGGGGTGAACACCATATATTTT.

The DNA of the CDR3 is TGTGCCAGCAGCCCGGACAGGGGGATTGGCTATGGCTACACCTTC. It encodes CASSPDRGIGYGYTF. The V and J genes are TRBV9 and TRBJ1-2; 10 positions agree with TRBD1. Trimming at V came to 4 bases and at J to 4 bases, leaving 7 bases not matched to a gene. The length of the CDR3 is 15 residues. Germline CDR1 is SGDLS and CDR2 is YYNGEE.

This chain uses TRBV18 with TRBJ1-1, with a weak D call TRBD1 (6 bases). Trimming left V 1 base short and J 4 bases short, with 13 bases between. Germline CDR1 is KGHSH and CDR2 is LQKENI. CDR3 length equals 15 residues. CDR3 amino acids: CASSPRAGETTEAFF. The CDR3 DNA is TGTGCCAGCTCACCACGGGCAGGGGAGACCACTGAAGCTTTCTTT.

This rearrangement joins TRBV7-9 to TRBJ1-5, with D perhaps matching TRBD1 (6 bases). Germline assignment: CDR1 SEHNR and CDR2 FQNEAQ (reference sequence). This CDR3 is 13 amino acids long. The V and J ends lost 7 bases and 7 bases respectively, with 14 bases between them. DNA of the CDR3: TGTGCCAGCAACAGGGATCCCAGGCAGCCCCAGCATTTT. It codes for CASNRDPRQPQHF.

The chain recombines TRBV27 with TRBJ2-3; TRBD1 is a possible D gene (6 bases). Trimming shortened V by 2 bases and J by 10 bases, and 22 bases separated the two germline ends. In germline, CDR1 is MNHEY, CDR2 SMNVEV (reference sequence). CDR3 length: 16 amino acids. CDR3 loop: CASSLPRGTTPIPQYF. CDR3 DNA sequence: TGTGCCAGCAGTTTACCGAGGGGGACAACCCCTATTCCGCAGTATTTT.

This chain uses TRBV18 with TRBJ2-1, with D possibly matching TRBD2 (5 bases). Germline CDR1 is KGHSH and CDR2 is LQKENI. Trimming left V 3 bases short and J 0 bases short, with 9 bases between. The CDR3 runs to 15 residues. CDR3 residues: CASSPTKSSYNEQFF. CDR3 nucleotide sequence: TGTGCCAGCTCACCGACTAAGAGCTCCTACAATGAGCAGTTCTTC.

This clone has just one count. As DNA, the CDR3 is TGTGCCAGCAGACAAGGACTAAACACCGGGGAGCTGTTTTTT. Protein: CASRQGLNTGELFF. The chain uses TRBV28 and TRBJ2-2; D perhaps matches TRBD2 (6 bases). V was pared by 6 bases and J by 2 bases, with 10 bases between. The CDR3 is 14 amino acids. Germline V lookup: CDR1 MDHEN, CDR2 SYDVKM.

The genes are TRBV7-3 and TRBJ2-2; possible D gene TRBD2, 6 bases. Germline V gene sequence: CDR1 SGHTA, CDR2 FQGTGA. The CDR3 covers 15 residues. The V gene lost 3 bases and the J gene lost 3 bases, with 11 bases spanning the gap. CDR3 protein: CASSFLGGDTGELFF. CDR3 nucleotide sequence: TGTGCCAGCAGCTTTTTGGGGGGTGACACCGGGGAGCTGTTTTTT. Full variable domain (rest looked up from reference TRBV7-3 and TRBJ2-2): GAGVSQTPSNKVTEKGKYVELRCDPISGHTALYWYRQSLGQGPEFLIYFQGTGAADDSGLPNDRFFAVRPEGSVSTLKIQRTERGDSAVYLCASSFLGGDTGELFFGEGSRLTVL.